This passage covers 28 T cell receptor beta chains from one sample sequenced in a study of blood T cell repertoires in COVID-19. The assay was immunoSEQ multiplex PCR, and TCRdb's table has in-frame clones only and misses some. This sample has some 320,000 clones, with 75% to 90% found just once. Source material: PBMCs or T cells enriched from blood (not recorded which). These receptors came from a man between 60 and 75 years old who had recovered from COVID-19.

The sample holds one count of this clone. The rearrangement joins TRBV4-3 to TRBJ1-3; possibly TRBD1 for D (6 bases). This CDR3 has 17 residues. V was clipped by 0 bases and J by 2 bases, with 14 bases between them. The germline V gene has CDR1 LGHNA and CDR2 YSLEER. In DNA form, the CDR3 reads TGCGCCAGCAGCCAAGATATGGGGGCAGGGGCTGGAAACACCATATATTTT. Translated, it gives CASSQDMGAGAGNTIYF.

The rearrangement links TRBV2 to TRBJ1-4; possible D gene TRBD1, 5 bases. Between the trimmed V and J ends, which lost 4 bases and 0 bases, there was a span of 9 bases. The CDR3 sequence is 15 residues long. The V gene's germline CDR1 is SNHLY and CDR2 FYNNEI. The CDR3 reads CASSGDRSTNEKLFF. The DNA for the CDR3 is TGTGCCAGCAGTGGTGACAGATCAACTAATGAAAAACTGTTTTTT.

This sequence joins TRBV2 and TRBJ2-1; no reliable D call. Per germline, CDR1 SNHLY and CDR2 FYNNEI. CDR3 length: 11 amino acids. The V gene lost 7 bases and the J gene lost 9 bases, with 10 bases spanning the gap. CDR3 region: CASMAGSEQFF. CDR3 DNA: TGTGCCAGCATGGCAGGTTCTGAGCAGTTCTTC.

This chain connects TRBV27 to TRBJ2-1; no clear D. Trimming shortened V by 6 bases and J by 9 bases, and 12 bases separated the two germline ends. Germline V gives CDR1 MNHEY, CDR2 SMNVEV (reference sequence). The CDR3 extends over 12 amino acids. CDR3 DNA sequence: TGTGCCAGCAGCCCCTTCGGTGGTGAGCAGTTCTTC. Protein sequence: CASSPFGGEQFF.

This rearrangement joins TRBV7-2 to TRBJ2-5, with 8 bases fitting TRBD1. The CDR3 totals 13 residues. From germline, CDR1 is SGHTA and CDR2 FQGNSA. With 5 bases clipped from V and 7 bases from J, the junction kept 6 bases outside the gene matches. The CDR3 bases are TGTGCCAGCAGCCTGACAGGGGTGGGGACCCAGTACTTC. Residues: CASSLTGVGTQYF.

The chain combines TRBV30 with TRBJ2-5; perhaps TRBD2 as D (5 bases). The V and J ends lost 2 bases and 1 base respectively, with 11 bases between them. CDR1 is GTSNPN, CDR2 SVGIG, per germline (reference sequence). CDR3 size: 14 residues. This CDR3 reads CAWSLLVPQETQYF. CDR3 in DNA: TGTGCCTGGAGTTTACTAGTCCCCCAAGAGACCCAGTACTTC. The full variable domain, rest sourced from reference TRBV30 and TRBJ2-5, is SQTIHQWPATLVQPVGSPLSLECTVEGTSNPNLYWYRQAAGRGLQLLFYSVGIGQISSEVPQNLSASRPQDRQFILSSKKLLLSDSGFYLCAWSLLVPQETQYFGPGTRLLVL.

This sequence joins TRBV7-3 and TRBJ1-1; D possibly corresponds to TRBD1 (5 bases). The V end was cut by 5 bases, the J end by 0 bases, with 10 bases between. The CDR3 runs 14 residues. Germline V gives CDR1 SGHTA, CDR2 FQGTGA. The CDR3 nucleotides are TGTGCCAGCAGCCTGGGACTGCTGAACACTGAAGCTTTCTTT. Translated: CASSLGLLNTEAFF.

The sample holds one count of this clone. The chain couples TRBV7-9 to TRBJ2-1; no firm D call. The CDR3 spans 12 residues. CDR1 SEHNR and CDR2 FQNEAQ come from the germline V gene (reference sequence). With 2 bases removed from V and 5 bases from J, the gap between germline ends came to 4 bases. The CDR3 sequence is CASSLFNNEQFF. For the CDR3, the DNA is TGTGCCAGCAGCTTATTTAACAATGAGCAGTTCTTC.

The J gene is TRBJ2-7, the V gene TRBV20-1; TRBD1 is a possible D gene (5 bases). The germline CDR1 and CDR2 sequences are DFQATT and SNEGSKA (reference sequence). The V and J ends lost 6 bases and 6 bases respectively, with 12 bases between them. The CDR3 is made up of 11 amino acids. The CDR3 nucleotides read TGCAGTGCAACCCTCAGGGTCGAGCAGTACTTC. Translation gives CSATLRVEQYF.

CDR3 bases: TGTGCCAGCAGACTAGCAGTATCCAATGAGCAGTTCTTC. Residues: CASRLAVSNEQFF. The genes are TRBV6-5 and TRBJ2-1, with a tentative D call TRBD2 (6 bases). The CDR3 covers 13 residues. Germline V CDR1 and CDR2: MNHEY, SVGAGI. Trimming took 6 bases from V and 6 from J, leaving 12 bases between them.

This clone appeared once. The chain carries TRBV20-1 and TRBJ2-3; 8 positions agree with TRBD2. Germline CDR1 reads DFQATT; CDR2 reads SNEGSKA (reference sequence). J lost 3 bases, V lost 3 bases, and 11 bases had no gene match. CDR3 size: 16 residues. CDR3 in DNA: TGCAGTGCTAGTGATTCGAGCGGGAGAGCGACAGATACGCAGTATTTT. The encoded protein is CSASDSSGRATDTQYF.

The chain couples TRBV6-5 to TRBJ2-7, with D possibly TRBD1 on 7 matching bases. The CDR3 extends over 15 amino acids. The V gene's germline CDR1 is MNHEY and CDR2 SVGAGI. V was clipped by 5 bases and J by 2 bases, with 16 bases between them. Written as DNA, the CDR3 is TGTGCCAGCAGTACGCGGGACAGACCAACCTACGAGCAGTACTTC. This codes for CASSTRDRPTYEQYF.

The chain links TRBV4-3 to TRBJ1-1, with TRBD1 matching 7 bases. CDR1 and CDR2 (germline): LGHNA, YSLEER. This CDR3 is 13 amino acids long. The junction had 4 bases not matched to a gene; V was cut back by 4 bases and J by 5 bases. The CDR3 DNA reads TGCGCCAGCAGCCCACAACAGGGGACTGAAGCTTTCTTT. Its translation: CASSPQQGTEAFF.

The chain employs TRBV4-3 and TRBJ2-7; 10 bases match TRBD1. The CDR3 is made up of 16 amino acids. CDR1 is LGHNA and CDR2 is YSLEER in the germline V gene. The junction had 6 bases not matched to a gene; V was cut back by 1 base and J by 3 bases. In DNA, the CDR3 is TGCGCCAGCAGCCAAGTCGGGGACAGGGGAAACTACGAGCAGTACTTC. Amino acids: CASSQVGDRGNYEQYF.

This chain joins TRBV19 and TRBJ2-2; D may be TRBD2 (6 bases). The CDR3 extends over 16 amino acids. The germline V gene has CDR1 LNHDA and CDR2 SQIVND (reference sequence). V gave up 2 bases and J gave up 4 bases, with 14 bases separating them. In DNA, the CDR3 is TGTGCCAGTAGTATATGGTCGGGACTCCTCACCGGGGAGCTGTTTTTT. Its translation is CASSIWSGLLTGELFF.

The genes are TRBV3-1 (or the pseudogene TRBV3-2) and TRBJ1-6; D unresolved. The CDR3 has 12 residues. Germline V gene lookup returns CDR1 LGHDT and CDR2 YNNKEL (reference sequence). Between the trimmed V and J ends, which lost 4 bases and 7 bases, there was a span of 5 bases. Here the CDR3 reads CASSRVNSPLHF. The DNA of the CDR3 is TGTGCCAGCAGCCGAGTAAATTCACCCCTCCACTTT.

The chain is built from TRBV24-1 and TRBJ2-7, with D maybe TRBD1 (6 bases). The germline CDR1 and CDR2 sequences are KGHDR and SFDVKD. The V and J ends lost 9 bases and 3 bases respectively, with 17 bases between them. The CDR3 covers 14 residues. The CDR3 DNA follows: TGTGCCACCCTTCGGGACAACCTGCTCTACGAGCAGTACTTC. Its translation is CATLRDNLLYEQYF.

CDR3 DNA: TGTGCCATCGGAGGGGGCCACGGGCGACAAGAGACCCAGTACTTC. Its translation: CAIGGGHGRQETQYF. The chain recombines TRBV5-4 with TRBJ2-5; tentative D call: TRBD1 (7 bases). Germline loops: CDR1 SGHNT, CDR2 YYREEE (reference sequence). The V end was cut by 9 bases, the J end by 2 bases, with 20 bases between. CDR3 length: 15 amino acids.

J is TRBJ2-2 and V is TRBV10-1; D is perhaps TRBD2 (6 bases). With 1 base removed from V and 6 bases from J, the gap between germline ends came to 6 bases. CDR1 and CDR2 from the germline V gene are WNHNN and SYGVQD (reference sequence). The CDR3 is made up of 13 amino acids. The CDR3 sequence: CASSELAAGELFF. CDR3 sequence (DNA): TGCGCCAGCAGTGAGTTAGCGGCCGGGGAGCTGTTTTTT.

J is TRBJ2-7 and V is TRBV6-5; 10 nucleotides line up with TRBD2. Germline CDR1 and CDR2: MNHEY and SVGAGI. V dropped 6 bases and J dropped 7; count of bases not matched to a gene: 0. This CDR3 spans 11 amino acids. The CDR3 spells CASRTSGEQYF. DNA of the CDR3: TGTGCCAGCAGGACTAGCGGGGAGCAGTACTTC.

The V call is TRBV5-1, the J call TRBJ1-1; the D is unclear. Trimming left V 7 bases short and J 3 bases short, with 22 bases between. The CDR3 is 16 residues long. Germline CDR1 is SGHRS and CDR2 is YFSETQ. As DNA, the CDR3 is TGCGCCAGCCGTGAGACGGGGTTTAGCGGGGACACTGAAGCTTTCTTT. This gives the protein CASRETGFSGDTEAFF.

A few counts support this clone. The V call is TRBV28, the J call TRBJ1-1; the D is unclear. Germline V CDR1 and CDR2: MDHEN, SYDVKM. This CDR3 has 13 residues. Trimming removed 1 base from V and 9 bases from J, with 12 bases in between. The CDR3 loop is CASSLSVYKKAFF. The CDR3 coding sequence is TGTGCCAGCAGTTTATCAGTATACAAAAAAGCTTTCTTT.

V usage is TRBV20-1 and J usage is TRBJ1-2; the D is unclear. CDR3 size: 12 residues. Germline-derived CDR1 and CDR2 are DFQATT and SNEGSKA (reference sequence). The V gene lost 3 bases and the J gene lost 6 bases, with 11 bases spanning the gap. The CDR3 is CSASLTQNGYTF. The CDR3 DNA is TGCAGTGCTAGTTTAACACAAAATGGCTACACCTTC.

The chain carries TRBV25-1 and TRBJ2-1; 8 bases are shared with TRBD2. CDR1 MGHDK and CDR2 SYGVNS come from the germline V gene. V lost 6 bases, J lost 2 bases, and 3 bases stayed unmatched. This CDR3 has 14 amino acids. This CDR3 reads CASSSGGTYNEQFF. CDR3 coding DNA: TGTGCCAGCAGCTCGGGAGGGACCTACAATGAGCAGTTCTTC.

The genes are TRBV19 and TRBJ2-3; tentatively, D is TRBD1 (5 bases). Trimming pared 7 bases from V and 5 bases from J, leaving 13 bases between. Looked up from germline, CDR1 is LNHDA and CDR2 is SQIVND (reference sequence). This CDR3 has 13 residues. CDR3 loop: CASIAQVGDTQYF. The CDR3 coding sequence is TGTGCCAGTATAGCACAGGTTGGAGATACGCAGTATTTT. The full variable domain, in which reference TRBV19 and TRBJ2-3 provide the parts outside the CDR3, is DGGITQSPKYLFRKEGQNVTLSCEQNLNHDAMYWYRQDPGQGLRLIYYSQIVNDFQKGDIAEGYSVSREKKESFPLTVTSAQKNPTAFYLCASIAQVGDTQYFGPGTRLTVL.

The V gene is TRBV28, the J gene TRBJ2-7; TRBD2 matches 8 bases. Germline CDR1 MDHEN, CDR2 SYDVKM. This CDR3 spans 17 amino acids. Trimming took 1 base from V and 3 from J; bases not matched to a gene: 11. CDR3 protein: CASSLYATSEWDYEQYF. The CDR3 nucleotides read TGTGCCAGCAGTTTATATGCGACTAGCGAATGGGACTACGAGCAGTACTTC.

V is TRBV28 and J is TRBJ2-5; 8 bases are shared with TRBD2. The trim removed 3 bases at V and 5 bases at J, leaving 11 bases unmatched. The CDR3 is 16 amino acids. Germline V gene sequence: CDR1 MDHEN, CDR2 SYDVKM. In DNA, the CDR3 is TGTGCCAGCAGTTTGCTTAGCGGGACCGGGCGGGAGACCCAGTACTTC. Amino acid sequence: CASSLLSGTGRETQYF.

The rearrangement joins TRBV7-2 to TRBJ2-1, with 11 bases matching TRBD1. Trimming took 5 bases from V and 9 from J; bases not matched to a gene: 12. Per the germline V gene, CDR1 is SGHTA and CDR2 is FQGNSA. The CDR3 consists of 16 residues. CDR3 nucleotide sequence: TGTGCCAGCAGCCGGGTCCCGGGACAGGGGGGAAGTGAGCAGTTCTTC. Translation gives CASSRVPGQGGSEQFF.